Listed here are 21 T cell receptor beta chains from one sample, sequenced in a study of blood T cells in healthy people across ages. Primed by a sample-barcoded 5' primer and a J-beta primer mix, a second PCR proceeded for about 7 to 11 cycles. One entry per CDR3 protein results from TCRdb running MiXCR on the 5' RACE reads. The repertoire holds around 800,000 distinct CDR3 sequences, with under 45% as singletons. Sequenced sample: blood. The receptors shown here come from a man between 60 and 75 years old in good health.

This rearrangement joins TRBV5-5 to TRBJ2-7; 7 positions match TRBD1. Losses at the gene ends were 4 bases for V and 0 bases for J; bases not matched to a gene: 16. Per germline, CDR1 SGHKS and CDR2 YYEKEE (reference sequence). The CDR3 consists of 18 residues. Here the CDR3 reads CASSPYRTDRQISYEQYF. The CDR3 DNA reads TGTGCCAGCAGCCCATATAGGACGGACAGGCAGATCTCCTACGAGCAGTACTTC.

The chain links TRBV7-3 to TRBJ2-1, with 10 bases identical to TRBD1. The J call is uncertain, as TRBJ2-7 better fits the DNA end. Germline V gives CDR1 SGHTA, CDR2 FQGTGA. CDR3 length equals 14 residues. The CDR3 DNA reads as TGTGCCAGCAGCTCGGACAGGGGGAACAATGAGCAGTACTTC. Translated: CASSSDRGNNEQYF.

This clonotype appeared a few times. V usage is TRBV20-1 and J usage is TRBJ1-1; possible D gene TRBD1, 5 bases. Per germline, CDR1 DFQATT and CDR2 SNEGSKA (reference sequence). The CDR3 runs to 13 residues. Deletions cut 3 bases from V and 0 bases from J, with 8 bases between. The CDR3 loop reads CSASRDLNTEAFF. CDR3 nucleotide sequence: TGCAGTGCTAGCAGGGACCTGAACACTGAAGCTTTCTTT.

This clonotype was observed a few times. The chain couples TRBV20-1 to TRBJ2-5; D is perhaps TRBD1 (5 bases). V lost 0 bases, J lost 6 bases, and 14 bases lay in between. The CDR3 has 14 amino acids. Germline lookup yields CDR1 DFQATT and CDR2 SNEGSKA (reference sequence). This CDR3 is CSARDLETAKTQYF. The CDR3 region has the DNA TGCAGTGCTAGAGACCTGGAGACAGCGAAGACCCAGTACTTC.

The chain has TRBV6-1 and TRBJ2-1, with 8 positions matching TRBD1. This CDR3 region has 15 residues. Losses at the gene ends were 3 bases for V and 6 bases for J; bases not matched to a gene: 7. Germline CDR1 reads MNHNS; CDR2 reads SASEGT. The CDR3 sequence is CASSDQDRVGNEQFF. CDR3 bases: TGTGCCAGCAGTGATCAGGACAGGGTGGGCAATGAGCAGTTCTTC.

This clonotype was seen more than once but under ten times. V and J are TRBV6-2 or TRBV6-3 and TRBJ2-5, with 10 bases aligning to TRBD2. This CDR3 has 15 residues. V lost 6 bases and J lost 5; bases outside the gene matches: 9. CDR1 is MNHEY and CDR2 is SVGEGT in the germline V gene. CDR3: CASRGSGGTQETQYF. The CDR3 DNA reads TGTGCCAGCAGAGGTAGCGGGGGGACGCAGGAGACCCAGTACTTC.

J is TRBJ2-6 and V is TRBV7-2, with D maybe TRBD1 (5 bases). The CDR3 contains 15 residues. From germline, CDR1 is SGHTA and CDR2 FQGNSA. V lost 4 bases to trimming and J lost 4 bases, with 11 bases between them. The CDR3 DNA is TGTGCCAGCAGCTGGACACCGAACGGGGCCAACGTCCTGACTTTC. Amino acid sequence: CASSWTPNGANVLTF. Based on the CDR3 plus reference TRBV7-2 and TRBJ2-6, the full variable domain is GAGVSQSPSNKVTEKGKDVELRCDPISGHTALYWYRQSLGQGLEFLIYFQGNSAPDKSGLPSDRFSAERTGGSVSTLTIQRTQQEDSAVYLCASSWTPNGANVLTFGAGSRLTVL.

The CDR3 DNA sequence: TGTGCCAGCAGATACAGGGTCGAGGGCACTGAAGCTTTCTTT. The encoded protein is CASRYRVEGTEAFF. V gene TRBV2 combines with J gene TRBJ1-1; perhaps TRBD1 as D (6 bases). Deletions cut 6 bases from V and 4 bases from J, with 15 bases between. The CDR3 sequence is 14 residues long. The V gene's germline CDR1 is SNHLY and CDR2 FYNNEI.

The chain employs TRBV4-3 and TRBJ2-7, with 11 bases aligning to TRBD2. Germline values: CDR1 LGHNA, CDR2 YSLEER. Unmatched junction bases numbered 2, after V lost 1 base and J lost 6 bases. The CDR3 consists of 14 residues. This CDR3 is CASSQALAGGEQYF. The CDR3 DNA follows: TGCGCCAGCAGCCAAGCCCTAGCGGGGGGCGAGCAGTACTTC.

About this clonotype itself: The germline gene is not matched at one end of the junction; a read error may be the cause. The chain has TRBV20-1 and TRBJ2-3; tentative D call: TRBD2 (5 bases). Germline CDR1 is DFQATT and CDR2 is SNEGSKA (reference sequence). The CDR3 covers 15 residues. The CDR3 DNA reads TGCAGTGCTAGTTCTTCGGCGGGCGACCCGGATACGCAGTGTTTT. It translates to CSASSSAGDPDTQCF.

The chain couples TRBV4-1 to TRBJ2-3, with 9 bases fitting TRBD1. The J segment lost 5 bases and the V segment lost 0 bases, leaving 9 bases of the junction unmatched. Germline V lookup: CDR1 MGHRA, CDR2 YSYEKL. The CDR3 loop spans 17 amino acids. The CDR3 region has the DNA TGCGCCAGCAGCCAAGAGCGGACAGGGGCACGGAGAGATACGCAGTATTTT. This sequence encodes CASSQERTGARRDTQYF.

This clonotype was counted only a few times. This chain's CDR3 is CASSPTGTGAGELFF. The CDR3 DNA follows: TGTGCCAGCAGCCCCACAGGGACAGGGGCCGGGGAGCTGTTTTTT. The chain uses TRBV9 and TRBJ2-2, with 10 bases aligning to TRBD1. Germline lookup yields CDR1 SGDLS and CDR2 YYNGEE. The CDR3 length is 15 residues. With V trimmed by 4 bases and J by 6 bases, 6 bases remained unmatched.

The CDR3 coding sequence is TGCAGTGCTGTGATTGGCGGGCTGTACAATGAGCAGTTCTTC. This gives the protein CSAVIGGLYNEQFF. The chain has TRBV20-1 and TRBJ2-1; D is perhaps TRBD2 (5 bases). The ends were cut back, 5 bases at V and 4 bases at J, with 15 bases in the middle. Germline CDR1 DFQATT, CDR2 SNEGSKA (reference sequence). This CDR3 has 14 amino acids.

The chain carries TRBV20-1 and TRBJ2-5; D gene unclear. CDR1 is DFQATT, CDR2 SNEGSKA, per germline (reference sequence). V was clipped by 1 base and J by 0 bases, with 9 bases between them. The CDR3 sequence is 14 residues long. DNA for the CDR3: TGCAGTGCTAGAGGTGTCCTCTACCAAGAGACCCAGTACTTC. It specifies CSARGVLYQETQYF.

The rearrangement links TRBV20-1 to TRBJ1-2, with D perhaps matching TRBD1 (6 bases). Germline assignment: CDR1 DFQATT and CDR2 SNEGSKA (reference sequence). This CDR3 region has 12 residues. The germline V and J ends were trimmed by 3 bases and 8 bases, with 13 bases remaining between them. The DNA for the CDR3 is TGCAGTGCTAGGGACAGTAAGGGGGGCTACACCTTC. Protein sequence: CSARDSKGGYTF.

The J gene is TRBJ2-3, the V gene TRBV7-2; the D gene is possibly TRBD1 (6 bases). CDR3 size: 15 residues. Trimming removed 8 bases at V and 2 bases at J, with 17 bases between. Per the germline V gene, CDR1 is SGHTA and CDR2 is FQGNSA. The CDR3 DNA follows: TGTGCCAGCGGCTCCCGGACAGCGGTCACAGATACGCAGTATTTT. It is translated as CASGSRTAVTDTQYF.

About this clonotype itself: One end of the junction is discordant with germline, which a read error may explain. The chain carries TRBV12-3 or TRBV12-4 and TRBJ2-3; 7 nucleotides align to TRBD1. This CDR3 has 13 residues. Here the CDR3 reads CGSRYTTGTEQYF. CDR3 nucleotide sequence: TGTGGCAGCAGGTACACCACCGGGACAGAGCAGTATTTT.

This clonotype has more than one count but fewer than ten. The chain has TRBV4-1 and TRBJ2-7, with 10 bases matching TRBD2. The CDR3 is 15 residues long. V was clipped by 4 bases and J by 2 bases; unmatched bases: 5. The germline CDR1 and CDR2 sequences are MGHRA and YSYEKL. The CDR3 DNA reads as TGCGCCAGCAGCCTGCAACTAGCGGGGACCTACGAGCAGTACTTC. Translated: CASSLQLAGTYEQYF.

The chain couples TRBV3-1 to TRBJ1-2; 7 bases are a match to TRBD1. The CDR3 runs 16 residues. Per the germline V gene, CDR1 is LGHDT and CDR2 is YNNKEL (reference sequence). V lost 1 base, J lost 3 bases, and 8 bases stayed unmatched. The CDR3 coding sequence is TGTGCCAGCAGCCAAGGTCGGGAGGGGGCAGACTATGGCTACACCTTC. Translating it yields CASSQGREGADYGYTF.

This clonotype was counted only a few times. The chain joins TRBV20-1 to TRBJ2-3; 7 nucleotides line up with TRBD2. There are 18 residues in the CDR3. In germline, CDR1 is DFQATT, CDR2 SNEGSKA (reference sequence). Trimming cost V 3 bases and J 1 base; bases outside gene matches: 16. CDR3 in DNA: TGCAGTGCTAGTGGGAGTTTGGCGGGGGTTTATCGCACAGATACGCAGTATTTT. It is translated as CSASGSLAGVYRTDTQYF.

This clonotype was seen a handful of times. CDR3 residues: CASSPGQGIYEETQYF. Here the CDR3 DNA reads TGTGCCAGCAGCCCCGGCCAGGGGATTTACGAAGAGACCCAGTACTTC. The chain uses TRBV14 and TRBJ2-5; maybe TRBD1 (6 bases). The CDR3 is 16 amino acids. CDR1 SGHDN and CDR2 FVKESK come from the germline V gene. V lost 4 bases to trimming and J lost 3 bases, with 18 bases between them. The complete variable domain, with remaining parts taken from reference TRBV14 and TRBJ2-5, reads EAGVTQFPSHSVIEKGQTVTLRCDPISGHDNLYWYRRVMGKEIKFLLHFVKESKQDESGMPNNRFLAERTGGTYSTLKVQPAELEDSGVYFCASSPGQGIYEETQYFGPGTRLLVL.